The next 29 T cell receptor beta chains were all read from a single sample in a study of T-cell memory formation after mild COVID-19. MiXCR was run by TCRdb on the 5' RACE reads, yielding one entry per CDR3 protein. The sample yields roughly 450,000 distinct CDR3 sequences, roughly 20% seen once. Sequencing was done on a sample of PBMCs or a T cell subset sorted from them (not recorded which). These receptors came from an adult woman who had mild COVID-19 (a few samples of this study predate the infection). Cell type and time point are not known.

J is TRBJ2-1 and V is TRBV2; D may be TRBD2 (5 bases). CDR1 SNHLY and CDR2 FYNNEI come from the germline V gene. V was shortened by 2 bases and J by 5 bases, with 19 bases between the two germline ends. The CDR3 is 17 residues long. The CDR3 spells CASSELLLWRTDNEQFF. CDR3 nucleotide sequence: TGTGCCAGCAGTGAACTCCTACTTTGGCGGACTGACAATGAGCAGTTCTTC.

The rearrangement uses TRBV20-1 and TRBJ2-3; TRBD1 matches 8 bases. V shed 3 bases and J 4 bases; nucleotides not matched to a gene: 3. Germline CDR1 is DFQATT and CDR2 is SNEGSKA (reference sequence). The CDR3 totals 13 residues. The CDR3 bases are TGCAGTGCTAGGGACAGGGCGGCAGATACGCAGTATTTT. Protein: CSARDRAADTQYF.

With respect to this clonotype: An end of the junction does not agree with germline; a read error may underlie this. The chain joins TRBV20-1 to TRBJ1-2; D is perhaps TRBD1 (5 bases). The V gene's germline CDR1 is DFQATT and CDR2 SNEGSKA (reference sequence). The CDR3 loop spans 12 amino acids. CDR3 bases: TGCAGTGCTGGAGACAGATCCTATGGCTACACCTTC. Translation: CSAGDRSYGYTF.

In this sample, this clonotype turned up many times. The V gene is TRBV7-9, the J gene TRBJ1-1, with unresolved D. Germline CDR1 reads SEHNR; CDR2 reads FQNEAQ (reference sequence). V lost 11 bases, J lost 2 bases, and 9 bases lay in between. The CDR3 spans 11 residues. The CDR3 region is CAGADNTEAFF. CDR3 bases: TGTGCCGGAGCCGATAACACTGAAGCTTTCTTT.

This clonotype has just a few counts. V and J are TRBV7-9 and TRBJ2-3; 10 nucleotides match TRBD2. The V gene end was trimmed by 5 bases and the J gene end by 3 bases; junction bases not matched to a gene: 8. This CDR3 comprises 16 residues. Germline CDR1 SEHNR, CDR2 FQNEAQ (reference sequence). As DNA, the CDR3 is TGTGCCAGCAGCCCCGGGATAGCGGGAGGAACAGATACGCAGTATTTT. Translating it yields CASSPGIAGGTDTQYF.

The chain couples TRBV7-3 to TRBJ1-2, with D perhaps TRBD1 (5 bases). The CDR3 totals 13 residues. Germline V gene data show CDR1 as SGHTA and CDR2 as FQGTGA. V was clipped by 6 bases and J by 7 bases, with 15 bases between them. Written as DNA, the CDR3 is TGTGCCAGCAGTATGGGCAGGGTCGGTGGCTACACCTTC. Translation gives CASSMGRVGGYTF.

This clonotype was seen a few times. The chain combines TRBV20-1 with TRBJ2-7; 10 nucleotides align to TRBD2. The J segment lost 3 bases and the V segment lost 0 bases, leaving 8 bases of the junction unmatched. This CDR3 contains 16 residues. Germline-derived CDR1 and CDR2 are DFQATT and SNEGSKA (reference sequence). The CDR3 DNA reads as TGCAGTGCTAGAGAAGGGATAGCGGGAGGCTACTACGAGCAGTACTTC. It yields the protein CSAREGIAGGYYEQYF.

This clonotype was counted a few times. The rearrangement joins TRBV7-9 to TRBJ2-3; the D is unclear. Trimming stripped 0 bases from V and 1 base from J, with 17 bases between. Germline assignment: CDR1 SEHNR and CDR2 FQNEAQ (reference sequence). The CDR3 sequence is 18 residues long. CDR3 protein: CASSLAVVRPPRTDTQYF. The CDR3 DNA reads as TGTGCCAGCAGCTTAGCCGTCGTTCGACCTCCCCGCACAGATACGCAGTATTTT.

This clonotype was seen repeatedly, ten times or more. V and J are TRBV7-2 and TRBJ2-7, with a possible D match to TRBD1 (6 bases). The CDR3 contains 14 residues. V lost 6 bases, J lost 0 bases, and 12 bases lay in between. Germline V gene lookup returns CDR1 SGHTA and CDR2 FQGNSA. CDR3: CASRLGQSSYEQYF. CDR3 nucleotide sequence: TGTGCCAGCAGGCTCGGACAGAGCTCCTACGAGCAGTACTTC.

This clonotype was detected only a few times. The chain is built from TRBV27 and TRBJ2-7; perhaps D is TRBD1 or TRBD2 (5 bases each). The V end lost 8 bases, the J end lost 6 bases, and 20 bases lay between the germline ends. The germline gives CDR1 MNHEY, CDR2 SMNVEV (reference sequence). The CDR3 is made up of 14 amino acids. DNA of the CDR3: TGTGCCAGCTGGGCATCAGGGAGTTACGGCGAGCAGTACTTC. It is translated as CASWASGSYGEQYF.

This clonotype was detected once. The CDR3: CASSYLGTSYEQYF. CDR3 coding DNA: TGTGCCAGCAGTTACCTGGGAACCTCCTACGAGCAGTACTTC. This chain uses TRBV6-2 or TRBV6-3 with TRBJ2-7, with unresolved D. Trimming took 2 bases from V and 0 from J, leaving 8 bases between them. The CDR3 is made up of 14 amino acids. Per the germline V gene, CDR1 is MNHEY and CDR2 is SVGEGT.

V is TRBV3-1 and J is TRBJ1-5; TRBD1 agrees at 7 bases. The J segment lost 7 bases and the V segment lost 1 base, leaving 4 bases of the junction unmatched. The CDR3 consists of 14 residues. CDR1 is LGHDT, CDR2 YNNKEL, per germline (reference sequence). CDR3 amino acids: CASSQVTGEQPQHF. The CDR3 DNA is TGTGCCAGCAGCCAAGTAACAGGGGAACAGCCCCAGCATTTT.

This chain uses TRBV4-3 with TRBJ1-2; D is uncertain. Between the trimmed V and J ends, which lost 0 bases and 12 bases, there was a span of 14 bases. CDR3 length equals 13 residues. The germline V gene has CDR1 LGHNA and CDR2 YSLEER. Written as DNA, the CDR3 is TGCGCCAGCAGCCAAGATGCGAGCGGGCGTCACACCTTC. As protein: CASSQDASGRHTF.

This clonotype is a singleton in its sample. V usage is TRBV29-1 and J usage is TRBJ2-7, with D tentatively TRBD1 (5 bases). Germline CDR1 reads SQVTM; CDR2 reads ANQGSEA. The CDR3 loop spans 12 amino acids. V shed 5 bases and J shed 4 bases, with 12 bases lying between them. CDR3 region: CSVQLQGYEQYF. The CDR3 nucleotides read TGCAGCGTTCAACTCCAGGGATACGAGCAGTACTTC.

The CDR3 reads CASSESQPGGIYEQYF. CDR3 coding DNA: TGTGCCAGCAGTGAATCGCAGCCAGGGGGGATCTACGAGCAGTACTTC. The genes are TRBV25-1 and TRBJ2-7, with TRBD1 as a possible D gene (7 bases). Germline V gene data show CDR1 as MGHDK and CDR2 as SYGVNS. CDR3 length equals 16 residues. V dropped 1 base and J dropped 3 bases, with 16 bases sitting between them.

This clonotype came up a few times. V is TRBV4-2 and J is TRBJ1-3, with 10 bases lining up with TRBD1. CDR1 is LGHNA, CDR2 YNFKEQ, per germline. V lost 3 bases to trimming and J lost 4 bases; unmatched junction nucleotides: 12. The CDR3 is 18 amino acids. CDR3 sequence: CASSHYAGTGAAGNTIYF. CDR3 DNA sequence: TGTGCCAGCAGCCATTATGCCGGGACAGGGGCTGCAGGAAACACCATATATTTT.

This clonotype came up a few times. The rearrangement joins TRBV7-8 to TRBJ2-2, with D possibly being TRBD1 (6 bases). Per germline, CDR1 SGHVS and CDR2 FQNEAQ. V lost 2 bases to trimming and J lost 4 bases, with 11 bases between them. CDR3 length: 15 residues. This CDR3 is CASSLLQGTTGELFF. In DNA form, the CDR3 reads TGTGCCAGCAGCTTACTTCAGGGGACCACCGGGGAGCTGTTTTTT.

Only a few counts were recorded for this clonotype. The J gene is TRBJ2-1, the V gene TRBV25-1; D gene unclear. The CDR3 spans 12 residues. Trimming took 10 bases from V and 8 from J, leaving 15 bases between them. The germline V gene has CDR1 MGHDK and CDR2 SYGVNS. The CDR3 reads CATRIPGDEQFF. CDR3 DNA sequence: TGTGCCACTAGGATCCCAGGCGATGAGCAGTTCTTC. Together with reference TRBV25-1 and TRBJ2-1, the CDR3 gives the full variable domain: EADIYQTPRYLVIGTGKKITLECSQTMGHDKMYWYQQDPGMELHLIHYSYGVNSTEKGDLSSESTVSRIRTEHFPLTLESARPSHTSQYLCATRIPGDEQFFGPGTRLTVL.

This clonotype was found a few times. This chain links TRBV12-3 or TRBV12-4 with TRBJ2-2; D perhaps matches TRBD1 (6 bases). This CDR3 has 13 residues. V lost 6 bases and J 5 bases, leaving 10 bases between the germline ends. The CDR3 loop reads CASSRGLTGELFF. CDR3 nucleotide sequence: TGTGCCAGCAGCAGGGGTCTAACCGGGGAGCTGTTTTTT.

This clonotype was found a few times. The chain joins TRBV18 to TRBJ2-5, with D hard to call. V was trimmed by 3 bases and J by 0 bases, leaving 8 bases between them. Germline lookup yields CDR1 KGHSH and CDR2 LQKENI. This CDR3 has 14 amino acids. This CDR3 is CASSPDLNQETQYF. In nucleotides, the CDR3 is TGTGCCAGCTCACCTGACCTTAACCAAGAGACCCAGTACTTC.

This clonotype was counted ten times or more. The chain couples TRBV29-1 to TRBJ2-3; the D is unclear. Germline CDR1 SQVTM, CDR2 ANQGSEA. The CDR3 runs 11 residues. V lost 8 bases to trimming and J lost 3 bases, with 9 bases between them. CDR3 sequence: CSTASTDTQYF. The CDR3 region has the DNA TGCAGCACCGCCTCTACAGATACGCAGTATTTT.

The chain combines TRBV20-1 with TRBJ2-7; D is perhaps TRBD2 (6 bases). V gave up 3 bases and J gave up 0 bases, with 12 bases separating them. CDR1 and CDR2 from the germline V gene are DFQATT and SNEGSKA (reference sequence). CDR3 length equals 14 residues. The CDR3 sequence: CSASRAGGSYEQYF. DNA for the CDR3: TGCAGTGCTAGTCGGGCCGGGGGCTCCTACGAGCAGTACTTC.

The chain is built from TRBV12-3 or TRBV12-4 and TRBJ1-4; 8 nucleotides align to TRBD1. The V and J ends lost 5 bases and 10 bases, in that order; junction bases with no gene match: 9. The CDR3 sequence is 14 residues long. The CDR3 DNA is TGTGCCAGCAGTCCCGGGACAGGCTCGCGAAAACTGTTTTTT. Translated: CASSPGTGSRKLFF.

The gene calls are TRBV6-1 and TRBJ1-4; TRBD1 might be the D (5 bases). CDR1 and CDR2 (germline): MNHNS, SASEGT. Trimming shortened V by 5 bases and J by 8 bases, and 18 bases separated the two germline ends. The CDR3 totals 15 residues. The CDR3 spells CASSQLGLGGEKLFF. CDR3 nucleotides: TGTGCCAGCAGTCAACTGGGCCTCGGGGGGGAAAAACTGTTTTTT.

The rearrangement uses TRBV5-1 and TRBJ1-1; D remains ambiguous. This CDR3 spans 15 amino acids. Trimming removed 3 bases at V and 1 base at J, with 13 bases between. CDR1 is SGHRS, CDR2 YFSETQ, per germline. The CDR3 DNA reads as TGCGCCAGCAGCTCGGCCTTAGGAGCGAACACTGAAGCTTTCTTT. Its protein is CASSSALGANTEAFF.

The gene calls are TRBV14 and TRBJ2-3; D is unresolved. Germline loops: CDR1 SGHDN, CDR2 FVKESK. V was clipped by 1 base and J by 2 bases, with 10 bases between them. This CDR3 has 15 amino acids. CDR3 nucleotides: TGTGCCAGCAGCCAAGTTGTGGGTTACACAGATACGCAGTATTTT. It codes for CASSQVVGYTDTQYF.

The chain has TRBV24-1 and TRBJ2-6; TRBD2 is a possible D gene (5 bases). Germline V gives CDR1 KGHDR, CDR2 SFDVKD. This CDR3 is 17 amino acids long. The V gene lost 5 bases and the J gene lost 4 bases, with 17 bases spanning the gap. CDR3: CATSAHGQTGGANVLTF. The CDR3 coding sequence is TGTGCCACCAGTGCCCATGGGCAAACGGGAGGGGCCAACGTCCTGACTTTC.

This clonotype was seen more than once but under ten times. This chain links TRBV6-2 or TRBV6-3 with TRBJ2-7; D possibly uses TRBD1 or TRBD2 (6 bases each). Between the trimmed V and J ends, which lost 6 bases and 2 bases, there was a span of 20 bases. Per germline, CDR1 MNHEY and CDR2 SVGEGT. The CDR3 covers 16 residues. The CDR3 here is CASSSQGTGATYEQYF. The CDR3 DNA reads TGTGCCAGCAGCTCCCAAGGGACGGGGGCTACCTACGAGCAGTACTTC.

The chain's CDR3 is CASRAGLRHYNEQFF. The CDR3 DNA reads as TGTGCCAGCAGGGCGGGACTCCGGCATTACAATGAGCAGTTCTTC. The chain combines TRBV6-5 with TRBJ2-1; TRBD2 is a possible D gene (6 bases). The CDR3 runs to 15 residues. The ends were cut back, 6 bases at V and 4 bases at J, with 16 bases in the middle. Germline lookup yields CDR1 MNHEY and CDR2 SVGAGI.